These 18 T cell receptor beta chains originate from one sample sequenced in a study of vaccination and CD4 T cells after COVID-19. Sequence data for DNA of cultured CD4+ T cells were generated by the Oncomine TCR Beta short-read assay. TCRdb called the PCR reads again in MiXCR, with one record for every CDR3 protein. In the table there are 9,500 to 10,000 distinct CDR3 sequences, around half of which are singletons. The antigens of these receptors remain unknown. As for treatment: roughly 11-day PBMC culture with coronavirus spike peptide pools or control peptides (ViraFEST assay). Sequenced sample: CD4+ T cells from blood, cultured in vitro. The receptors shown here come from a human donor who had recovered from COVID-19.

The chain carries TRBV20-1 and TRBJ2-1; possibly TRBD2 for D (5 bases). The ends were cut back, 0 bases at V and 1 base at J, with 13 bases in the middle. There are 16 residues in the CDR3. Per germline, CDR1 DFQATT and CDR2 SNEGSKA (reference sequence). The CDR3 nucleotides read TGCAGTGCTAGAGATCGTTGGAGAGGGTCCTACAATGAGCAGTTCTTC. This sequence encodes CSARDRWRGSYNEQFF.

This clonotype was recorded once. This chain connects TRBV11-3 to TRBJ1-5; tentative D call: TRBD1 (5 bases). The V end lost 1 base, the J end lost 3 bases, and 10 bases lay between the germline ends. The CDR3 length is 15 residues. Per the germline V gene, CDR1 is SGHNT and CDR2 is YENEEA. CDR3 nucleotides: TGTGCCAGCAGCTTAGGCCAGGGATTCAATCAGCCCCAGCATTTT. Amino acid sequence: CASSLGQGFNQPQHF.

The genes are TRBV20-1 and TRBJ2-3; 9 bases are shared with TRBD1. V lost 3 bases and J lost 10; bases outside the gene matches: 11. Germline V CDR1 and CDR2: DFQATT, SNEGSKA (reference sequence). The CDR3 length is 14 residues. The CDR3 region has the DNA TGCAGTGCTAGCAATCCGGGACAGGGCGTTCCGCAGTATTTT. Residues: CSASNPGQGVPQYF.

The chain joins TRBV9 to TRBJ1-2; 9 bases align to TRBD1. V was pared by 0 bases and J by 5 bases, with 2 bases of the junction left unmatched. Looked up from germline, CDR1 is SGDLS and CDR2 is YYNGEE. This CDR3 has 14 residues. The CDR3 is CASSVEGTGYGYTF. The DNA for the CDR3 is TGTGCCAGCAGCGTAGAGGGGACAGGGTATGGCTACACCTTC.

This clonotype has just a few counts. This chain links TRBV19 with TRBJ2-2; 7 bases are shared with TRBD2. Germline V lookup: CDR1 LNHDA, CDR2 SQIVND (reference sequence). Unmatched junction bases numbered 15, after V lost 8 bases and J lost 0 bases. The CDR3 covers 18 residues. CDR3 DNA sequence: TGTGCCAGTGACCCGGGGGGAGGGCTGAACGCGAACACCGGGGAGCTGTTTTTT. This translates into CASDPGGGLNANTGELFF.

The chain joins TRBV5-1 to TRBJ1-1, with a tentative D call TRBD1 (5 bases). V was clipped by 1 base and J by 5 bases, with 15 bases between them. The germline CDR1 and CDR2 sequences are SGHRS and YFSETQ. The length of the CDR3 is 15 residues. CDR3 in amino acids: CASSLLFQGRTEAFF. The CDR3 DNA reads TGCGCCAGCAGCTTGTTGTTTCAGGGACGGACTGAAGCTTTCTTT. Together with reference TRBV5-1 and TRBJ1-1, the CDR3 gives the full variable domain: KAGVTQTPRYLIKTRGQQVTLSCSPISGHRSVSWYQQTPGQGLQFLFEYFSETQRNKGNFPGRFSGRQFSNSRSEMNVSTLELGDSALYLCASSLLFQGRTEAFFGQGTRLTVV.

The chain carries TRBV5-1 and TRBJ1-2; unclear D gene. This CDR3 has 13 amino acids. Per germline, CDR1 SGHRS and CDR2 YFSETQ. With 0 bases removed from V and 2 bases from J, the gap between germline ends came to 5 bases. CDR3 sequence reads: CASSLGANYGYTF. The CDR3 bases are TGCGCCAGCAGCTTGGGAGCCAACTATGGCTACACCTTC.

This clonotype was recorded a few times. The chain links TRBV18 to TRBJ2-7; a possible D gene is TRBD2 (5 bases). Trimming removed 4 bases from V and 7 bases from J, with 11 bases in between. The CDR3 is 12 residues long. Germline assignment: CDR1 KGHSH and CDR2 LQKENI. CDR3 region: CASSLLTGEQYF. The CDR3 nucleotides read TGTGCCAGCTCACTCCTGACGGGGGAGCAGTACTTC.

This sequence joins TRBV20-1 and TRBJ2-1; 8 positions agree with TRBD2. The V segment lost 2 bases and the J segment 3 bases; nucleotides outside the gene matches: 3. Germline V gene sequence: CDR1 DFQATT, CDR2 SNEGSKA (reference sequence). The CDR3 is 14 amino acids. The CDR3 DNA follows: TGCAGTGCTAGACATGCGGGGGGCTACAATGAGCAGTTCTTC. Its translation is CSARHAGGYNEQFF.

This chain joins TRBV11-3 and TRBJ2-3; TRBD2 matches 7 bases. Germline-derived CDR1 and CDR2 are SGHNT and YENEEA. The CDR3 runs to 17 residues. Trimming took 1 base from V and 6 from J; bases not matched to a gene: 13. CDR3 sequence: CASSLGVAGERVDTQYF. In nucleotides, the CDR3 is TGTGCCAGCAGCTTAGGGGTCGCGGGGGAGAGGGTTGATACGCAGTATTTT.

This chain connects TRBV30 to TRBJ1-2; 10 bases agree with TRBD1. V was pared by 8 bases and J by 2 bases, with 11 bases of the junction left unmatched. CDR1 is GTSNPN, CDR2 SVGIG, per germline (reference sequence). The CDR3 has 15 amino acids. Here the CDR3 reads CAKEDRGANNYGYTF. DNA for the CDR3: TGTGCCAAAGAGGACAGGGGGGCCAACAACTATGGCTACACCTTC. The full variable domain, its missing parts supplied by reference TRBV30 and TRBJ1-2, is SQTIHQWPATLVQPVGSPLSLECTVEGTSNPNLYWYRQAAGRGLQLLFYSVGIGQISSEVPQNLSASRPQDRQFILSSKKLLLSDSGFYLCAKEDRGANNYGYTFGSGTRLTVV.

The chain couples TRBV14 to TRBJ1-1, with D possibly matching TRBD1 (6 bases). The CDR3 has 16 amino acids. Germline V gene lookup returns CDR1 SGHDN and CDR2 FVKESK. Trimming removed 0 bases at V and 2 bases at J, with 13 bases between. The CDR3 here is CASSQEGGRSNTEAFF. The DNA for the CDR3 is TGTGCCAGCAGCCAAGAAGGGGGACGATCTAACACTGAAGCTTTCTTT.

This chain links TRBV10-3 with TRBJ1-2; D ambiguous. Germline values: CDR1 ENHRY, CDR2 SYGVKD. The CDR3 is 13 amino acids. Trimming pared 2 bases from V and 2 bases from J, leaving 6 bases between. In DNA, the CDR3 is TGTGCCATCAGTGAGAGGAACAACTATGGCTACACCTTC. Translation gives CAISERNNYGYTF.

This clonotype was seen only once. DNA of the CDR3: TGTGCCAGCAGTTTTGGCCCCTACGAGCAGTACTTC. Its protein product is CASSFGPYEQYF. The genes are TRBV12-3 or TRBV12-4 and TRBJ2-7, with D uncertain. This CDR3 spans 12 amino acids. Between the trimmed V and J ends, which lost 3 bases and 2 bases, there was a span of 5 bases.

The rearrangement links TRBV19 to TRBJ1-2; D not resolved. This CDR3 comprises 15 residues. CDR1 is LNHDA, CDR2 SQIVND, per germline (reference sequence). The ends were cut back, 3 bases at V and 4 bases at J, with 15 bases in the middle. Here the CDR3 reads CASSISSSQFYGYTF. As DNA, the CDR3 is TGTGCCAGTAGTATTTCGAGCTCTCAGTTCTATGGCTACACCTTC.

V and J are TRBV29-1 and TRBJ2-2, with D possibly TRBD1 on 6 matching bases. This CDR3 is built from 14 residues. In germline, CDR1 is SQVTM, CDR2 ANQGSEA. The ends were cut back, 6 bases at V and 3 bases at J, with 14 bases in the middle. As DNA, the CDR3 is TGCAGCGTCCAAACAGGGCGGGACACCGGGGAGCTGTTTTTT. Encoded protein: CSVQTGRDTGELFF.

The chain is built from TRBV6-1 and TRBJ1-2; 7 nucleotides agree with TRBD1. The germline gives CDR1 MNHNS, CDR2 SASEGT. The CDR3 covers 13 residues. With V trimmed by 6 bases and J by 8 bases, 9 bases remained unmatched. The CDR3 nucleotides read TGTGCCAGCAGATTAGACAGGGATGTCGGCTACACCTTC. It is translated as CASRLDRDVGYTF.

The CDR3 here is CASSLSPGGTDTQYF. The CDR3, as DNA: TGTGCCAGCAGCTTGAGCCCCGGGGGCACAGATACGCAGTATTTT. The chain has TRBV7-9 and TRBJ2-3, with a tentative D call TRBD2 (5 bases). Germline V gene lookup returns CDR1 SEHNR and CDR2 FQNEAQ (reference sequence). The CDR3 covers 15 residues. V lost 3 bases and J 1 base, leaving 11 bases between the germline ends.